Below are 10 T cell receptor beta chains sequenced from a single sample in a study of cytotoxic CD8 clonotypes in ibrutinib-treated CLL. Clones were sequenced by immunoSEQ multiplex PCR, and TCRdb holds only the in-frame ones, with some missing. The table includes 65,000 to 80,000 clones, approximately 82% detected once. The sample was PBMCs, taken after 24 months of ibrutinib treatment. The receptors stem from a human donor with chronic lymphocytic leukemia.

The chain carries TRBV5-6 and TRBJ2-7, with TRBD1 identical over 8 bases. V trimming: 6 bases; J trimming: 3 bases; junction bases outside the gene matches: 8. This CDR3 has 14 amino acids. Germline V gene lookup returns CDR1 SGHDT and CDR2 YYEEEE. As DNA, the CDR3 is TGTGCCAGCAATGGGGCAGGGGGCCTCTACGAGCAGTACTTC. Its protein is CASNGAGGLYEQYF.

This chain links TRBV6-4 with TRBJ2-7, with 14 bases identical to TRBD2. Trimming took 2 bases from V and 6 from J; bases not matched to a gene: 24. CDR3 size: 22 residues. Germline-derived CDR1 and CDR2 are MRHNA and SNTAGT. The DNA of the CDR3 is TGTGCCAGCAGTGACGACGCGGGACACCGGTCGGTGACTAGCGGGAGGGTAGGCGAGCAGTACTTC. Protein: CASSDDAGHRSVTSGRVGEQYF.

The V call is TRBV19, the J call TRBJ2-1; TRBD1 agrees at 11 bases. The CDR3 is 15 amino acids. The ends lost 6 bases at V and 7 bases at J; junction bases unmatched: 8. Per germline, CDR1 LNHDA and CDR2 SQIVND (reference sequence). CDR3 residues: CASRRGTGGFNEQFF. CDR3 coding DNA: TGTGCCAGTAGAAGGGGGACAGGGGGTTTTAATGAGCAGTTCTTC.

The chain joins TRBV19 to TRBJ1-5, with TRBD1 identical over 7 bases. This CDR3 has 15 amino acids. The junction had 6 bases not matched to a gene; V was cut back by 4 bases and J by 3 bases. Germline CDR1 LNHDA, CDR2 SQIVND (reference sequence). The CDR3 coding sequence is TGTGCCAGTAGTAGCAGGACAGGACACAATCAGCCCCAGCATTTT. It is translated as CASSSRTGHNQPQHF.

This sequence joins TRBV11-3 and TRBJ2-5; D may match TRBD1 or TRBD2 (5 bases each). V was trimmed by 1 base and J by 5 bases, leaving 26 bases between them. Germline V gives CDR1 SGHNT, CDR2 YENEEA. The CDR3 is 19 amino acids. This CDR3 reads CASSLVVGRARPGKETQYF. CDR3 nucleotides: TGTGCCAGCAGCTTAGTTGTGGGGAGAGCGCGGCCAGGGAAGGAGACCCAGTACTTC.

The CDR3 here is CASSFMGNTEAFF. The CDR3 DNA sequence: TGTGCCAGCAGTTTTATGGGGAACACTGAAGCTTTCTTT. This sequence joins TRBV27 and TRBJ1-1; D gene uncertain. CDR1 and CDR2 from the germline V gene are MNHEY and SMNVEV (reference sequence). The ends were cut back, 3 bases at V and 1 base at J, with 6 bases in the middle. The CDR3 spans 13 residues.

The V call is TRBV11-3, the J call TRBJ2-1, with D possibly being TRBD2 (6 bases). This CDR3 spans 15 amino acids. V gave up 0 bases and J gave up 9 bases, with 15 bases separating them. Germline CDR1 is SGHNT and CDR2 is YENEEA. The CDR3 region has the DNA TGTGCCAGCAGCTTAGATGGGGCGGGGTTTGGTGAGCAGTTCTTC. As protein: CASSLDGAGFGEQFF.

By sample fraction, this clone is medium-sized. The V and J genes are TRBV6-1 and TRBJ1-3; the D gene is possibly TRBD1 (6 bases). Germline assignment: CDR1 MNHNS and CDR2 SASEGT. The ends were cut back, 7 bases at V and 0 bases at J, with 13 bases in the middle. CDR3 length: 15 residues. CDR3 in amino acids: CASTSDRYSGNTIYF. The CDR3 DNA reads as TGTGCCAGCACCAGTGACAGGTACTCTGGAAACACCATATATTTT.

The chain carries TRBV30 and TRBJ2-1; D gene unclear. Trimming shortened V by 1 base and J by 6 bases, and 4 bases separated the two germline ends. The CDR3 runs 11 residues. CDR1 is GTSNPN and CDR2 is SVGIG in the germline V gene (reference sequence). The CDR3 here is CAWSGPNEQFF. In DNA form, the CDR3 reads TGTGCCTGGAGTGGACCCAATGAGCAGTTCTTC.

The J gene is TRBJ1-4, the V gene TRBV2; D call uncertain. CDR1 SNHLY and CDR2 FYNNEI come from the germline V gene. The CDR3 covers 16 residues. The V gene lost 4 bases and the J gene lost 0 bases, with 12 bases spanning the gap. Here the CDR3 DNA reads TGTGCCAGCAGTGTGGGCAGGCCAGCAACTAATGAAAAACTGTTTTTT. This gives the protein CASSVGRPATNEKLFF.